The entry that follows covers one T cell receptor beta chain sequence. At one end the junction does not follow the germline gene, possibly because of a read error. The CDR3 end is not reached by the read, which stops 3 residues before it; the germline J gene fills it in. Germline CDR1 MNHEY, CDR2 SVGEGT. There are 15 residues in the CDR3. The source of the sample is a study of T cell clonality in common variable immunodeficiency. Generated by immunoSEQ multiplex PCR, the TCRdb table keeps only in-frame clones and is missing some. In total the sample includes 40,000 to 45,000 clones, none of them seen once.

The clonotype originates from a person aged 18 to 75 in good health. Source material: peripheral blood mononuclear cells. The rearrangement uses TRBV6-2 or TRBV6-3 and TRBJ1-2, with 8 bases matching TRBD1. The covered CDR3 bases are TGTACCAGCAGCATCACCAGGACAGGGATTAATGGC. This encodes CTSSITRTGING. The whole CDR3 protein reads CTSSITRTGINGYTF.